This T cell receptor (beta chain) emerged from a study of cytomegalovirus exposure and HLA in healthy donors. This CDR3 is 18 amino acids long. From germline, CDR1 is SGDLS and CDR2 YYNGEE. The V and J ends lost 3 bases and 6 bases respectively, with 27 bases between them. Primers for the PCR totalled 60 Vbeta and 13 Jbeta. Profiling relied on immunoSEQ multiplex PCR, and the TCRdb table lists in-frame clones only, not all of them. The repertoire holds over 85,000 clones, 77% seen once, with roughly 9.1% in the top ten. Points from the study as a whole: Cytomegalovirus-associated TCR beta chains were listed, numbering roughly 150.

A remark on this clone: Its antigen is unidentified.

V is TRBV9 and J is TRBJ1-1, with a weak D call TRBD1 (6 bases). The receptor comes from a male donor in good health and CMV-seropositive. The specimen sequenced was PBMCs. CDR3 sequence: CASSEGEFGRPPTPEAFF. The CDR3 nucleotides read TGTGCCAGCAGCGAGGGGGAGTTCGGTCGACCCCCCACCCCTGAAGCTTTCTTT.